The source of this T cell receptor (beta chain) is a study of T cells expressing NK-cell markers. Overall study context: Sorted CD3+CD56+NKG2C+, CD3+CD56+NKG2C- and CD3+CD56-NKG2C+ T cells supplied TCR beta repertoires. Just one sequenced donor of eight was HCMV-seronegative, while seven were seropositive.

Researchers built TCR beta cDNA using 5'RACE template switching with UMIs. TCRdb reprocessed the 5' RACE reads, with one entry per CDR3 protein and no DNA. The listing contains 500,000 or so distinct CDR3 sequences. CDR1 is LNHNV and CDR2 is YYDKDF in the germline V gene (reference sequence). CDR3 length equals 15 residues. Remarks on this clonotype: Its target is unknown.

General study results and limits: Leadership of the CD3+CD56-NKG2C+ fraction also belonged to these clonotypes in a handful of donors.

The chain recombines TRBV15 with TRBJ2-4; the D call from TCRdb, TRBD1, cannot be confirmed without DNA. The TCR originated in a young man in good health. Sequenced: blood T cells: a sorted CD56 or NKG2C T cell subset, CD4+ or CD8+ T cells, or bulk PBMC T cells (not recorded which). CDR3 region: CATVFDRGAKNIQYF. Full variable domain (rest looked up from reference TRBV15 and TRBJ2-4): DAMVIQNPRYQVTQFGKPVTLSCSQTLNHNVMYWYQQKSSQAPKLLFHYYDKDFNNEADTPDNFQSRRPNTSFCFLDIRSPGLGDTAMYLCATVFDRGAKNIQYFGAGTRLSVL.